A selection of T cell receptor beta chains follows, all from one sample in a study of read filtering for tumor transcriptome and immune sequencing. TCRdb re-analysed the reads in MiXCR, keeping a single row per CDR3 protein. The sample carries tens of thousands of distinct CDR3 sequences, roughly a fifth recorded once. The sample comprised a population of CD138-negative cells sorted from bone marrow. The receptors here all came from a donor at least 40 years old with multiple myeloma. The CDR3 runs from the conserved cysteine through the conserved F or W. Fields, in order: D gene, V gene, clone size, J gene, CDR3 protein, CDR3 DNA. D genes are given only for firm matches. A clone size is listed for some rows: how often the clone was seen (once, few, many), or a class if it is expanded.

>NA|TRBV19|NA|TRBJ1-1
CASRAGPQNTEAFF
TGTGCCAGTAGAGCCGGGCCCCAGAACACTGAAGCTTTCTTT
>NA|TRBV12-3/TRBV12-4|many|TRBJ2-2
CASSSRRLTGELFF
TGTGCCAGCAGTTCCCGAAGGTTAACCGGGGAGCTGTTTTTT
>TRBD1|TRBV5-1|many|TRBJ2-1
CASSFSGGAYNEQFF
TGCGCCAGCAGCTTCTCAGGGGGCGCCTACAATGAGCAGTTCTTC
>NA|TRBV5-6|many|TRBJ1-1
CASSYGQEAFF
TGTGCCAGCAGCTATGGACAGGAAGCTTTCTTT
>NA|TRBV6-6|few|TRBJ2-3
CASSPPGIGTDTQYF
TGTGCCAGCAGTCCCCCAGGCATTGGAACAGATACGCAGTATTTT
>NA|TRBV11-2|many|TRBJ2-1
CASSLVGIPYNEQFF
TGTGCCAGCAGCCTGGTGGGGATCCCCTACAATGAGCAGTTCTTC
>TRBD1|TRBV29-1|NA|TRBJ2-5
CSVTKGAYARSETQYF
TGCAGCGTCACTAAGGGGGCCTACGCCCGGTCGGAGACCCAGTACTTC
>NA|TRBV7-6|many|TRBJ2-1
CASSLERSNEQFF
TGTGCCAGCAGCTTAGAAAGAAGCAATGAGCAGTTCTTC
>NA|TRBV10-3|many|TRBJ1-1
CAISVRGGNLGTEAFF
TGTGCCATCAGTGTCCGGGGTGGAAATCTGGGCACTGAAGCTTTCTTT
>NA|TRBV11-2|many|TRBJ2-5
CASSLAGRQQETQYF
TGTGCCAGCAGCTTAGCGGGGAGGCAACAAGAGACCCAGTACTTC
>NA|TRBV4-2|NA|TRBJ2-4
CASSQDQGPGIQYF
TGTGCCAGCAGCCAAGATCAGGGACCGGGGATTCAGTACTTC
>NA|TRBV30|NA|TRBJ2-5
CAWKAVLVAQYF
TGTGCCTGGAAAGCGGTTTTGGTGGCCCAGTACTTC
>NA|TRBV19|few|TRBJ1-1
CASSFSGLKTEAFF
TGTGCCAGTAGTTTTTCGGGGTTGAAGACTGAAGCTTTCTTT
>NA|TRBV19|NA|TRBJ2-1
CASSISPRYPHNEQFF
TGTGCCAGTAGTATCTCTCCAAGGTACCCCCACAATGAGCAGTTCTTC
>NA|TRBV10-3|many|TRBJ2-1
CAISALGEQFF
TGTGCCATCAGTGCCTTAGGGGAGCAGTTCTTC
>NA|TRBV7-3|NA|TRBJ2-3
CASSLGGFLEGNTQYF
TGTGCCAGCAGCTTAGGGGGATTCTTGGAGGGGAATACGCAGTATTTT
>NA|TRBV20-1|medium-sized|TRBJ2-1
CSARDPRSYNEQFF
TGCAGTGCTAGAGACCCTCGCTCCTACAATGAGCAGTTCTTC
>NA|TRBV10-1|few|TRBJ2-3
CASSERRKGGDTQYF
TGCGCCAGCAGTGAAAGAAGAAAAGGGGGAGATACGCAGTATTTT
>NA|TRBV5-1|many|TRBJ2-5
CASSSVAGSQETQYF
TGCGCCAGCAGTAGCGTGGCGGGCTCCCAAGAGACCCAGTACTTC
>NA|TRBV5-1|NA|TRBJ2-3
CASNLGTSTDTQYF
TGCGCCAGCAACCTTGGAACCAGCACAGATACGCAGTATTTT
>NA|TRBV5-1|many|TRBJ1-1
CASRSVPKSEAFF
TGCGCCAGCAGGAGTGTCCCCAAATCTGAAGCTTTCTTT
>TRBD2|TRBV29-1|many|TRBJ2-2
CSVEDPGRTGELFF
TGCAGCGTTGAAGATCCCGGGAGGACCGGGGAGCTGTTTTTT
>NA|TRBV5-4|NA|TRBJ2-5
CASSLDRKETQYF
TGTGCCAGCAGCTTGGACAGAAAAGAGACCCAGTACTTC
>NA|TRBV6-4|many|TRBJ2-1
CASSDWSRADGNEQFF
TGTGCCAGCAGTGACTGGTCCAGGGCCGACGGCAATGAGCAGTTCTTC
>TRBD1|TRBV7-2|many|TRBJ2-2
CASSFGQGMFGELFF
TGTGCCAGCAGCTTTGGACAGGGGATGTTCGGGGAGCTGTTTTTT
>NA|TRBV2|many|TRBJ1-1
CASSEEWGEAFF
TGTGCCAGCAGTGAAGAGTGGGGGGAAGCTTTCTTT
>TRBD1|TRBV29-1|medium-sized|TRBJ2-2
CSVEDLTRGRGRELFF
TGCAGCGTTGAAGATCTAACGAGGGGGCGCGGCCGGGAGCTGTTTTTT
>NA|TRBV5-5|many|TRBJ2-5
CASSQPGKRETQYF
TGTGCCAGCAGCCAACCAGGGAAGCGGGAGACCCAGTACTTC
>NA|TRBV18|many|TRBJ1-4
CASSPGATNEKLFF
TGTGCCAGCTCACCGGGGGCAACTAATGAAAAACTGTTTTTT
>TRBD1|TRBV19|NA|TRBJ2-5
CASSSTGQGEETQYF
TGTGCCAGTAGTTCGACGGGACAGGGGGAAGAGACCCAGTACTTC
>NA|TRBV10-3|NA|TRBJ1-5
CAISAGVNTDTQHF
TGTGCCATCAGTGCTGGGGTCAACACAGATACGCAGCATTTT
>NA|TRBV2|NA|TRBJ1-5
CASSEADWGYGRQPQHF
TGTGCCAGCAGTGAAGCGGATTGGGGTTATGGGCGGCAGCCCCAGCATTTT
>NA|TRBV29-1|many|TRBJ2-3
CSAVANGDTQYF
TGCAGCGCTGTGGCCAACGGGGATACGCAGTATTTT
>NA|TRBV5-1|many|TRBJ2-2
CASSPHKNTGELFF
TGCGCCAGCAGCCCACACAAGAACACCGGGGAGCTGTTTTTT
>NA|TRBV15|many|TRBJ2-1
CATSRGEGDEQFF
TGTGCCACCAGCAGAGGTGAAGGAGATGAGCAGTTCTTC
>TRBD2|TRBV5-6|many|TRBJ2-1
CASSLATRGGNNEQFF
TGTGCCAGCAGCTTGGCCACGCGGGGGGGAAACAATGAGCAGTTCTTC
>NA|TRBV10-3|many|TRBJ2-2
CAISDGGELFF
TGTGCCATCAGTGACGGCGGGGAGCTGTTTTTT
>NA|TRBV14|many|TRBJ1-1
CASSQDRNTEAFF
TGTGCCAGCAGCCAAGACAGGAACACTGAAGCTTTCTTT
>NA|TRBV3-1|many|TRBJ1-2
CASSQRSGEDGYTF
TGTGCCAGCAGCCAACGGTCAGGAGAGGATGGCTACACCTTC
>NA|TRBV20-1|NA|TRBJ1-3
CSARDRRGSSGNTIYF
TGCAGTGCTAGAGATCGTCGTGGGTCCTCTGGAAACACCATATATTTT
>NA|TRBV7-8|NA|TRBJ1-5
CASSLAGGNQPQHF
TGTGCCAGCAGCTTAGCTGGCGGCAATCAGCCCCAGCATTTT
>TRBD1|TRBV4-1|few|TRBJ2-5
CASSQPGQGPKETQYF
TGCGCCAGCAGCCAACCGGGACAGGGGCCCAAAGAGACCCAGTACTTC
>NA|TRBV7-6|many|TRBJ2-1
CASSLRYSYNEQFF
TGTGCCAGCAGCTTACGGTATTCCTACAATGAGCAGTTCTTC
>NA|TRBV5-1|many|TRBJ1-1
CASSLVAVSRNTEAFF
TGCGCCAGCAGCTTGGTAGCGGTCAGCAGGAACACTGAAGCTTTCTTT
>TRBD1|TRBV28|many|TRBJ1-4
CASRTGTGDEKLFF
TGTGCCAGCAGAACCGGGACAGGTGATGAAAAACTGTTTTTT
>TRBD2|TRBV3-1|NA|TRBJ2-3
CASSQRSGGADEQYF
TGTGCCAGCAGCCAACGGAGCGGGGGGGCTGATGAGCAGTATTTT
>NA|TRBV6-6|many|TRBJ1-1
CASSYGGMNTEAFF
TGTGCCAGCAGTTACGGGGGCATGAACACTGAAGCTTTCTTT
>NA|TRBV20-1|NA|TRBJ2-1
CSASGKGSYNEQFF
TGCAGTGCTAGCGGGAAGGGCTCCTACAATGAGCAGTTCTTC
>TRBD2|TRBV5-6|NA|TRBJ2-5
CASSLDARGGGYPETQYF
TGTGCCAGCAGCTTGGACGCGCGGGGGGGCGGGTACCCAGAGACCCAGTACTTC
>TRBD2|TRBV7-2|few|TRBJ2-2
CASSLTSGSAYTGELFF
TGTGCCAGCAGCTTGACTAGCGGGAGCGCGTACACCGGGGAGCTGTTTTTT
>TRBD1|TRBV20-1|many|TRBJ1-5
CSAETGTGSQPQHF
TGCAGTGCTGAGACCGGGACAGGGTCTCAGCCCCAGCATTTT
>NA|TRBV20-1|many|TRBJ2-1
CSAILGFAYNEQFF
TGCAGTGCTATTCTAGGGTTCGCCTACAATGAGCAGTTCTTC
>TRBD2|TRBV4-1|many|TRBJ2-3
CASSQGLAYYTDTQYF
TGCGCCAGCAGCCAAGGACTAGCGTACTACACAGATACGCAGTATTTT
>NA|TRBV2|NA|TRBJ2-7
CASSEDVVEQYF
TGTGCCAGCAGTGAAGACGTGGTCGAGCAGTACTTC
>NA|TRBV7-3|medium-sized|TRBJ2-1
CASSSRADEQFF
TGTGCCAGCAGCTCCAGGGCTGATGAGCAGTTCTTC